A single sample gave rise to the 30 T cell receptor beta chains below, sequenced in a study of T cell responses to AZD1222 COVID-19 vaccine. Some clones are missing from TCRdb's copy, which holds only in-frame ones; the method was immunoSEQ multiplex PCR. This sample has about 150,000 clones; about 92% occur once, and the top ten carry 3% to 4%. Sequences were derived from peripheral blood, sampled 28 days after the second AZD1222 dose. Receptors were obtained from an adult who received the AZD1222 COVID-19 vaccine.

The V gene is TRBV6-5, the J gene TRBJ2-7; 7 nucleotides line up with TRBD1. The V gene's germline CDR1 is MNHEY and CDR2 SVGAGI. The CDR3 spans 15 residues. The V segment lost 4 bases and the J segment 1 base; nucleotides outside the gene matches: 7. For the CDR3, the DNA is TGTGCCAGCAGTTCGCGAGGGACAGATTCCTACGAGCAGTACTTC. Its translation: CASSSRGTDSYEQYF.

The chain combines TRBV12-3 or TRBV12-4 with TRBJ1-2; possibly TRBD1 for D (5 bases). The length of the CDR3 is 13 residues. The ends were cut back, 6 bases at V and 4 bases at J, with 12 bases in the middle. CDR3 bases: TGTGCCAGCAGAGACCGGACATCCTATGGCTACACCTTC. It translates to CASRDRTSYGYTF.

The chain links TRBV10-3 to TRBJ2-7, with TRBD2 identical over 9 bases. CDR3 length: 16 residues. Germline-derived CDR1 and CDR2 are ENHRY and SYGVKD. The V segment lost 4 bases and the J segment 7 bases; nucleotides outside the gene matches: 14. The CDR3: CAISVRTSGFLEEQYF. The CDR3 coding sequence is TGTGCCATCAGTGTGAGAACTAGCGGGTTCTTGGAAGAGCAGTACTTC.

The V gene is TRBV4-3, the J gene TRBJ2-1, with 13 bases matching TRBD2. CDR1 is LGHNA and CDR2 is YSLEER in the germline V gene. The CDR3 sequence is 16 residues long. The junction had 4 bases not matched to a gene; V was cut back by 4 bases and J by 4 bases. CDR3 coding DNA: TGCGCCAGCAGCCCCCCGGGACTAGCGGGGTACAATGAGCAGTTCTTC. Residues: CASSPPGLAGYNEQFF.

V is TRBV4-3 and J is TRBJ1-1; D may be TRBD1 (6 bases). CDR1 LGHNA and CDR2 YSLEER come from the germline V gene. The V gene lost 0 bases and the J gene lost 0 bases, with 14 bases spanning the gap. This CDR3 has 17 amino acids. The CDR3 loop is CASSQDTRGPMNTEAFF. The CDR3 region has the DNA TGCGCCAGCAGCCAAGATACCAGGGGCCCCATGAACACTGAAGCTTTCTTT.

The V gene is TRBV19, the J gene TRBJ2-6; D call uncertain. Between the trimmed V and J ends, which lost 5 bases and 0 bases, there was a span of 11 bases. The CDR3 is made up of 16 amino acids. The germline V gene encodes CDR1 LNHDA and CDR2 SQIVND (reference sequence). The CDR3 DNA reads TGTGCCAGTAGTCTCCCCCCGGGCTCTGGGGCCAACGTCCTGACTTTC. It translates to CASSLPPGSGANVLTF.

The chain couples TRBV10-2 to TRBJ1-1, with TRBD1 identical over 7 bases. Germline CDR1 reads WSHSY; CDR2 reads SAAADI. The J segment lost 1 base and the V segment lost 5 bases, leaving 1 base of the junction unmatched. This CDR3 is built from 13 residues. The CDR3 sequence is CASSNRGNTEAFF. The CDR3 DNA sequence: TGCGCCAGCAGTAACAGGGGGAACACTGAAGCTTTCTTT.

The chain is built from TRBV4-1 and TRBJ2-7; TRBD2 agrees at 10 bases. V lost 0 bases and J lost 5; bases outside the gene matches: 4. The CDR3 length is 15 residues. Germline CDR1 MGHRA, CDR2 YSYEKL. The CDR3 sequence is CASSQDYLAGDEQYF. Written as DNA, the CDR3 is TGCGCCAGCAGCCAAGATTACCTAGCGGGAGACGAGCAGTACTTC.

The gene calls are TRBV28 and TRBJ1-6, with a possible D match to TRBD1 (6 bases). This CDR3 has 14 residues. CDR1 MDHEN and CDR2 SYDVKM come from the germline V gene. Trimming removed 7 bases from V and 7 bases from J, with 14 bases in between. CDR3 protein: CASMEGQSNSPLHF. The CDR3 DNA sequence: TGTGCCAGCATGGAAGGACAGTCCAATTCACCCCTCCACTTT. The full variable domain, rest sourced from reference TRBV28 and TRBJ1-6, is DVKVTQSSRYLVKRTGEKVFLECVQDMDHENMFWYRQDPGLGLRLIYFSYDVKMKEKGDIPEGYSVSREKKERFSLILESASTNQTSMYLCASMEGQSNSPLHFGNGTRLTVT.

V usage is TRBV7-3 and J usage is TRBJ1-2; a possible D gene is TRBD1 (6 bases). CDR3 size: 13 residues. Germline assignment: CDR1 SGHTA and CDR2 FQGTGA. Trimming removed 3 bases from V and 6 bases from J, with 11 bases in between. The CDR3 DNA follows: TGTGCCAGCAGCTTCCCAGGGGCCAATGGCTACACCTTC. It yields the protein CASSFPGANGYTF.

The chain employs TRBV2 and TRBJ2-2; D call uncertain. V was clipped by 6 bases and J by 4 bases, with 9 bases between them. CDR1 is SNHLY and CDR2 is FYNNEI in the germline V gene. The CDR3 is 13 residues long. The CDR3 bases are TGTGCCAGCAGCAGACCGTTCACCGGGGAGCTGTTTTTT. This encodes CASSRPFTGELFF.

In DNA, the CDR3 is TGTGCCAGCAGCCCCCGGACTAGCGGGATTTACAATGAGCAGTTCTTC. This sequence encodes CASSPRTSGIYNEQFF. The V gene is TRBV11-3, the J gene TRBJ2-1, with 12 bases that match TRBD2. Germline CDR1 reads SGHNT; CDR2 reads YENEEA. The CDR3 contains 16 residues. V trimming: 5 bases; J trimming: 4 bases; junction bases outside the gene matches: 6.

This chain uses TRBV6-5 with TRBJ1-5; the match to TRBD1 covers 12 bases. The CDR3 spans 15 residues. CDR1 and CDR2 from the germline V gene are MNHEY and SVGAGI. Unmatched junction bases numbered 6, after V lost 5 bases and J lost 7 bases. CDR3 amino acids: CASSPGTGGEQPQHF. CDR3 DNA: TGTGCCAGCAGTCCCGGGACAGGGGGCGAACAGCCCCAGCATTTT.

The chain employs TRBV2 and TRBJ2-2, with D hard to call. The germline V and J ends were trimmed by 0 bases and 0 bases, with 20 bases remaining between them. This CDR3 comprises 20 residues. Germline values: CDR1 SNHLY, CDR2 FYNNEI. CDR3 in DNA: TGTGCCAGCAGTGAAGCAAGCACCCGTGGGGTCACCGCGAACACCGGGGAGCTGTTTTTT. It is translated as CASSEASTRGVTANTGELFF.

The chain carries TRBV5-5 and TRBJ1-2, with no clear D. The CDR3 contains 15 residues. Germline V CDR1 and CDR2: SGHKS, YYEKEE (reference sequence). V was pared by 4 bases and J by 4 bases, with 17 bases between. This chain's CDR3 is CASSTSPADRYGYTF. CDR3 DNA: TGTGCCAGCAGCACCTCTCCGGCAGACCGCTATGGCTACACCTTC.

J is TRBJ1-2 and V is TRBV27; perhaps TRBD1 as D (5 bases). The length of the CDR3 is 16 residues. Germline lookup yields CDR1 MNHEY and CDR2 SMNVEV (reference sequence). Trimming removed 2 bases at V and 6 bases at J, with 19 bases between. The CDR3 coding sequence is TGTGCCAGCAGTTTAGTAAAAGGGTACAGGCATCATGGCTACACCTTC. It is translated as CASSLVKGYRHHGYTF.

The chain carries TRBV3-1 (or the pseudogene TRBV3-2) and TRBJ1-3; D is uncertain. V lost 0 bases to trimming and J lost 0 bases, with 12 bases between them. Germline-derived CDR1 and CDR2 are LGHDT and YNNKEL (reference sequence). The CDR3 has 17 amino acids. The DNA of the CDR3 is TGTGCCAGCAGCCAAGATCCGGGCATGTCCTCTGGAAACACCATATATTTT. Translation: CASSQDPGMSSGNTIYF.

This chain joins TRBV3-1 (or the pseudogene TRBV3-2) and TRBJ1-5; D is perhaps TRBD1 (6 bases). V lost 2 bases and J lost 8, with 16 bases in between. CDR1 and CDR2 (germline): LGHDT, YNNKEL (reference sequence). CDR3 size: 15 residues. CDR3 DNA sequence: TGTGCCAGCAGCCAAAGTCGGGGGGGCTTTGAGCCCCAGCATTTT. It yields the protein CASSQSRGGFEPQHF.

This clone was detected only a few times. The chain uses TRBV6-6 and TRBJ1-5; perhaps TRBD1 as D (6 bases). Trimming pared 6 bases from V and 1 base from J, leaving 10 bases between. The CDR3 extends over 14 amino acids. Germline CDR1 MNHNY, CDR2 SVGAGI (reference sequence). The CDR3 bases are TGTGCCAGCAGCCACCAGGGGAGCAATCAGCCCCAGCATTTT. As protein: CASSHQGSNQPQHF.

This sequence joins TRBV7-3 and TRBJ2-3, with 11 bases matching TRBD2. Germline CDR1 and CDR2: SGHTA and FQGTGA. The CDR3 is 16 amino acids. With 1 base clipped from V and 6 bases from J, the junction kept 6 bases outside the gene matches. In DNA, the CDR3 is TGTGCCAGCAGCTTAAACCCGACTAGCGGGGTCGATACGCAGTATTTT. Translating gives CASSLNPTSGVDTQYF. Full variable domain (remainder filled in from reference TRBV7-3 and TRBJ2-3): GAGVSQTPSNKVTEKGKYVELRCDPISGHTALYWYRQSLGQGPEFLIYFQGTGAADDSGLPNDRFFAVRPEGSVSTLKIQRTERGDSAVYLCASSLNPTSGVDTQYFGPGTRLTVL.

The V call is TRBV18, the J call TRBJ2-7; TRBD2 agrees at 8 bases. CDR3 length equals 16 residues. Germline V CDR1 and CDR2: KGHSH, LQKENI. The J segment lost 6 bases and the V segment lost 2 bases, leaving 12 bases of the junction unmatched. CDR3 residues: CASSPIDGGGASEQYF. DNA of the CDR3: TGTGCCAGCTCACCAATTGACGGGGGGGGCGCGTCCGAGCAGTACTTC. The full variable domain, its missing parts supplied by reference TRBV18 and TRBJ2-7, is NAGVMQNPRHLVRRRGQEARLRCSPMKGHSHVYWYRQLPEEGLKFMVYLQKENIIDESGMPKERFSAEFPKEGPSILRIQQVVRGDSAAYFCASSPIDGGGASEQYFGPGTRLTVT.

The V call is TRBV10-2, the J call TRBJ2-3; no definite D call. In germline, CDR1 is WSHSY, CDR2 SAAADI. The CDR3 loop spans 16 amino acids. V was clipped by 7 bases and J by 0 bases, with 17 bases between them. DNA of the CDR3: TGCGCCAGCATGAGGTTTGGCGGAACTAGCACAGATACGCAGTATTTT. This translates into CASMRFGGTSTDTQYF.

The rearrangement links TRBV5-8 to TRBJ2-5; 9 nucleotides match TRBD2. The CDR3 runs to 17 residues. CDR1 is SGHTS, CDR2 YDEGEE, per germline. V lost 0 bases, J lost 5 bases, and 11 bases stayed unmatched. CDR3 bases: TGTGCCAGCAGCTTGGGGTCTTCTAGCGGGAATCGGGAGACCCAGTACTTC. This sequence encodes CASSLGSSSGNRETQYF.

This clone was seen only once. The chain couples TRBV10-1 to TRBJ2-7, with D possibly matching TRBD1 (6 bases). Germline CDR1 and CDR2: WNHNN and SYGVQD (reference sequence). Trimming stripped 5 bases from V and 3 bases from J, with 14 bases between. This CDR3 has 14 amino acids. CDR3 in amino acids: CASSLHRENYEQYF. Here the CDR3 DNA reads TGCGCCAGCAGTCTTCACAGGGAGAACTACGAGCAGTACTTC.

The chain joins TRBV14 to TRBJ2-2; TRBD2 is a possible D gene (5 bases). CDR1 is SGHDN, CDR2 FVKESK, per germline. The CDR3 is made up of 15 amino acids. Deletions cut 0 bases from V and 5 bases from J, with 10 bases between. CDR3 bases: TGTGCCAGCAGCCAAGATACCGGCGGGACCGGGGAGCTGTTTTTT. This gives the protein CASSQDTGGTGELFF.

This clone was seen a few times. The chain has TRBV20-1 and TRBJ2-1; 11 nucleotides align to TRBD2. The germline V gene has CDR1 DFQATT and CDR2 SNEGSKA (reference sequence). The V gene end was trimmed by 3 bases and the J gene end by 1 base; junction bases not matched to a gene: 5. The CDR3 contains 16 residues. Here the CDR3 reads CSASSLAGGSYNEQFF. CDR3 bases: TGCAGTGCTAGTAGTCTAGCGGGAGGATCCTACAATGAGCAGTTCTTC.

This sequence joins TRBV19 and TRBJ2-7; 9 bases are a match to TRBD2. Looked up from germline, CDR1 is LNHDA and CDR2 is SQIVND (reference sequence). V lost 5 bases, J lost 4 bases, and 15 bases stayed unmatched. The CDR3 contains 17 residues. The CDR3 loop reads CASSPDSGRITRYEQYF. The CDR3, as DNA: TGTGCCAGTAGTCCCGATAGCGGGAGAATCACTAGGTACGAGCAGTACTTC. Drawing the rest from reference TRBV19 and TRBJ2-7, the complete variable domain is DGGITQSPKYLFRKEGQNVTLSCEQNLNHDAMYWYRQDPGQGLRLIYYSQIVNDFQKGDIAEGYSVSREKKESFPLTVTSAQKNPTAFYLCASSPDSGRITRYEQYFGPGTRLTVT.

V is TRBV6-1 and J is TRBJ2-7; perhaps TRBD1 as D (7 bases). The germline V and J ends were trimmed by 0 bases and 4 bases, with 22 bases remaining between them. The CDR3 extends over 18 amino acids. Germline V gene sequence: CDR1 MNHNS, CDR2 SASEGT. CDR3 amino acids: CASSEAGGGTGANYEQYF. The CDR3 coding sequence is TGTGCCAGCAGTGAAGCGGGAGGTGGAACAGGGGCTAATTACGAGCAGTACTTC.

V usage is TRBV2 and J usage is TRBJ1-2; TRBD1 aligns across 9 bases. Germline-derived CDR1 and CDR2 are SNHLY and FYNNEI. This CDR3 is 13 amino acids long. Trimming at V came to 5 bases and at J to 4 bases, leaving 2 bases not matched to a gene. The CDR3 DNA is TGTGCCAGCAGTCAACAGGGGGCCTATGGCTACACCTTC. Amino acids: CASSQQGAYGYTF.

This chain links TRBV12-5 with TRBJ2-5; 9 nucleotides line up with TRBD2. The J segment lost 5 bases and the V segment lost 5 bases, leaving 12 bases of the junction unmatched. The germline V gene encodes CDR1 LGHNT and CDR2 FRNRAP. The CDR3 covers 16 residues. CDR3 sequence reads: CASGPGLAGGAETQYF. CDR3 sequence (DNA): TGTGCTAGTGGTCCGGGACTAGCTGGGGGGGCTGAGACCCAGTACTTC.